This is a list of T cell receptor beta chains from one sample in a study of regulatory T cells in long-lasting Graves disease. A single record per CDR3 protein comes from TCRdb applying MiXCR to the multiplex PCR reads. Counted here are 360,000 or so distinct CDR3 sequences, roughly 25% occurring once; the ten biggest clones make up approximately 28%. The sample here was peripheral blood mononuclear cells (PBMCs), taken when the disease was refractory, from a patient treated with antithyroid drugs. The origin of the receptors is a woman aged 40 to 50 with Graves disease. The CDR3 runs from the conserved cysteine through the conserved F or W. A D gene is named only where the DNA matches it firmly. Where a row states a size, it is once, few, many or the class of an expanded clone; other rows omit it.

j_call: TRBJ2-7
d_call: TRBD1
v_call: TRBV27
clone_size: many
cdr3_nt: TGTGCCAGCAGTTTTTATGGGACAGGAACCGAGCAGTACTTC
cdr3_aa: CASSFYGTGTEQYF

j_call: TRBJ2-3
d_call: .
v_call: TRBV12-3/TRBV12-4
clone_size: few
cdr3_nt: TGTGCCAGCAGTTTCTCGGAACGCACAGATACGCAGTATTTT
cdr3_aa: CASSFSERTDTQYF

j_call: TRBJ2-7
d_call: .
v_call: TRBV20-1
clone_size: few
cdr3_nt: TGCAGTGCTCAAGATTGGGAGGCCACCTCCTACGAGCAGTACTTC
cdr3_aa: CSAQDWEATSYEQYF

j_call: TRBJ2-3
d_call: .
v_call: TRBV12-3/TRBV12-4
clone_size: .
cdr3_nt: TGTGCCAGCAGTTTAGGATTACGGCGGGCAGATACGCAGTATTTT
cdr3_aa: CASSLGLRRADTQYF

j_call: TRBJ1-3
d_call: TRBD1
v_call: TRBV28
clone_size: .
cdr3_nt: TGTGCCACCTTGCTCAGGGGCCCAGGGGGCACCATATATTTT
cdr3_aa: CATLLRGPGGTIYF

j_call: TRBJ2-5
d_call: .
v_call: TRBV7-9
clone_size: .
cdr3_nt: TGTGCCAGCAGTCCGGGGCGGTCTGAGGGCGAGACCCAGTACTTC
cdr3_aa: CASSPGRSEGETQYF

j_call: TRBJ1-1
d_call: .
v_call: TRBV5-1
clone_size: many
cdr3_nt: TGTGCCAGCAGCTTAGCAGTGAACACTGAAGCTTTCTTT
cdr3_aa: CASSLAVNTEAFF

j_call: TRBJ1-4
d_call: .
v_call: TRBV20-1
clone_size: .
cdr3_nt: TGCAGTGCTAGCCCCTCAAATGAAAAACTGTTTTTT
cdr3_aa: CSASPSNEKLFF

j_call: TRBJ2-7
d_call: TRBD2
v_call: TRBV27
clone_size: .
cdr3_nt: TGTGCCAGCAGTGCCCCTCTACTAGCGGGACTAACCTACGAGCAGTACTTC
cdr3_aa: CASSAPLLAGLTYEQYF

j_call: TRBJ1-1
d_call: .
v_call: TRBV2
clone_size: many
cdr3_nt: TGTGCCAGCAGTGTGTTAGTGTTTGCTTTCTTT
cdr3_aa: CASSVLVFAFF

j_call: TRBJ1-5
d_call: TRBD1
v_call: TRBV29-1
clone_size: many
cdr3_nt: TGCAGCGTGGGGACAGGGAGCAATCAGCCCCAGCATTTT
cdr3_aa: CSVGTGSNQPQHF

j_call: TRBJ2-7
d_call: .
v_call: TRBV6-1
clone_size: .
cdr3_nt: TGTGCCAGCAAAGAGGGCCCGGGACCCACGCGCGAGCAGTACTTC
cdr3_aa: CASKEGPGPTREQYF

j_call: TRBJ2-7
d_call: TRBD2
v_call: TRBV10-3
clone_size: few
cdr3_nt: TGTGCCATCAGTGAACCCGGGGGGTCGTCCTACGAGCAGTACTTC
cdr3_aa: CAISEPGGSSYEQYF

j_call: TRBJ2-3
d_call: .
v_call: TRBV27
clone_size: .
cdr3_nt: TGTGCCAGCAGTTTGCTATTTAGCACAGATACGCAGTATTTT
cdr3_aa: CASSLLFSTDTQYF

j_call: TRBJ2-5
d_call: .
v_call: TRBV15
clone_size: many
cdr3_nt: TGTGCCACCAGCAGAGATCTCCCCTCACAAGAGACCCAGTACTTC
cdr3_aa: CATSRDLPSQETQYF

j_call: TRBJ1-6
d_call: .
v_call: TRBV28
clone_size: many
cdr3_nt: TGTGCCAGCACTCCCCCCCGGAGATCACCCCTCCACTTT
cdr3_aa: CASTPPRRSPLHF

j_call: TRBJ2-7
d_call: .
v_call: TRBV27
clone_size: many
cdr3_nt: TGTGCCAGCAGCCTCACAGGCAGGGGATCCGAGCAGTACTTC
cdr3_aa: CASSLTGRGSEQYF

j_call: TRBJ2-2
d_call: .
v_call: TRBV20-1
clone_size: .
cdr3_nt: TGCAGTGCTGCCCGACTAGCGAACACCGGGGAGCTGTTTTTT
cdr3_aa: CSAARLANTGELFF

j_call: TRBJ2-5
d_call: .
v_call: TRBV15
clone_size: many
cdr3_nt: TGTGCCACCAGCAGAAGCCGGGACCCACAAGAGACCCAGTACTTC
cdr3_aa: CATSRSRDPQETQYF

j_call: TRBJ2-2
d_call: TRBD1
v_call: TRBV6-1
clone_size: many
cdr3_nt: TGTGCCAGCAGCCACCCTGGACAGGGCAACACCGGGGAGCTGTTTTTT
cdr3_aa: CASSHPGQGNTGELFF

j_call: TRBJ2-7
d_call: TRBD1
v_call: TRBV15
clone_size: few
cdr3_nt: TGTGCCACCAGCAGAGATTTTACAGGGGCATCCTACGAGCAGTACTTC
cdr3_aa: CATSRDFTGASYEQYF

j_call: TRBJ1-3
d_call: .
v_call: TRBV15
clone_size: .
cdr3_nt: TGTGCCACCAGCAGCGATTCTGGAAACACCATATATTTT
cdr3_aa: CATSSDSGNTIYF

j_call: TRBJ2-5
d_call: .
v_call: TRBV11-2
clone_size: few
cdr3_nt: TGTGCCAGCAGCAGAGGGGGTGGGGGATTAAGAGAGACCCAGTACTTC
cdr3_aa: CASSRGGGGLRETQYF

j_call: TRBJ2-5
d_call: .
v_call: TRBV6-2/TRBV6-3
clone_size: .
cdr3_nt: TGTGCCAGCAGTTGGGCCGAAGAGACCCAGTACTTC
cdr3_aa: CASSWAEETQYF

j_call: TRBJ1-1
d_call: .
v_call: TRBV7-3
clone_size: few
cdr3_nt: TGTGCCAGCAGCTTACTCGGAAGGCGGGGGAACACTGAAGCTTTCTTT
cdr3_aa: CASSLLGRRGNTEAFF

j_call: TRBJ2-2
d_call: TRBD2
v_call: TRBV19
clone_size: many
cdr3_nt: TGTGCCAGTAGCAACGTCGGACTAGCGGGCCAGAGTACATCGAACACCGGGGAGCTGTTTTTT
cdr3_aa: CASSNVGLAGQSTSNTGELFF

j_call: TRBJ1-5
d_call: .
v_call: TRBV27
clone_size: many
cdr3_nt: TGTGCCACCCGTATGAGTGGGAATCAGCCCCAGCATTTT
cdr3_aa: CATRMSGNQPQHF